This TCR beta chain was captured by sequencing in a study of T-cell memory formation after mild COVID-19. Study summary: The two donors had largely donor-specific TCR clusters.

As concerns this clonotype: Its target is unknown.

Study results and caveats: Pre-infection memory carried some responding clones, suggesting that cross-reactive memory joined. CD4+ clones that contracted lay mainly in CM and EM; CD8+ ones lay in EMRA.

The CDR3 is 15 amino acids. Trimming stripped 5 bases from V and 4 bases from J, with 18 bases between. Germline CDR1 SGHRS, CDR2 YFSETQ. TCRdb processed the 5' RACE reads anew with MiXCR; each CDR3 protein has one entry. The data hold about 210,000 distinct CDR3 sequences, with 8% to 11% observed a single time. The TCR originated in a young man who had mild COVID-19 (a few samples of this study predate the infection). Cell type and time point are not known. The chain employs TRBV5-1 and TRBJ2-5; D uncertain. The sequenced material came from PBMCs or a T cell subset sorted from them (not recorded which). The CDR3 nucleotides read TGCGCCAGCAGTCCCGGACGTACCGGGCGAGAGACCCAGTACTTC. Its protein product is CASSPGRTGRETQYF.